Described below is a single T cell receptor beta chain sequence and its context. Its cognate antigen is unknown. Trimming cost V 5 bases and J 5 bases, with 9 bases left between them. The germline gives CDR1 GTSNPN, CDR2 SVGIG (reference sequence). The CDR3 has 11 amino acids. This sample stems from a study of cytomegalovirus exposure and HLA in healthy donors. Study findings and constraints: A few chains tied to CMV proved CMV antigen-specific in vitro. There was a cluster of highly shared sequence variants that was likely a sequencing artifact.

PCR employed 60 Vbeta and 13 Jbeta primers. Assay used: immunoSEQ multiplex PCR; TCRdb lists only in-frame clones, some missing. The repertoire holds about 160,000 clones, with about 75% as singletons. Sequencing was carried out using PBMCs. The sequence derives from a female donor in good health and CMV-seronegative. V and J are TRBV30 and TRBJ2-5; D unclear. The CDR3 reads CAWGPRETQYF. CDR3 DNA sequence: TGTGCCTGGGGGCCCAGGGAGACCCAGTACTTC.